The T cell receptor (beta chain) under discussion was sequenced for a study of T cell clonotyping in hematopoietic cell transplantation. Points from the study as a whole: Pathologically expanded recipient clonotypes increased progressively from day 30 to day 180 as diversity fell.

Here immunoSEQ multiplex PCR was the method, and the copy in TCRdb shows in-frame clones only, minus some. The sample carries about 2,900 clones, approximately 84% recorded once. V was clipped by 1 base and J by 1 base, with 9 bases between them. The CDR3 consists of 15 residues. The germline V gene encodes CDR1 LNHDA and CDR2 SQIVND (reference sequence). Remarks on this clone: As yet, its antigen is unknown.

Sequenced here: peripheral blood mononuclear cells, sampled 30 days after allogeneic stem cell transplant. This sequence joins TRBV19 and TRBJ2-3, with D possibly being TRBD2 (5 bases). The receptor was isolated from a male patient in his sixties who had an allogeneic stem cell transplant, so T cells may come from the graft donor. Some clones in this sample may be carry-over from other donors' samples. This chain's CDR3 is CASSIGSGGTDTQYF. In DNA form, the CDR3 reads TGTGCCAGTAGTATAGGGAGCGGAGGCACAGATACGCAGTATTTT.